The following is a T cell receptor beta chain sequence with its context. The antigen is unknown. This sample is drawn from a study of cytomegalovirus exposure and HLA in healthy donors. The primer mix had 60 Vbeta and 13 Jbeta primers. Using immunoSEQ multiplex PCR, the repertoire was profiled, and TCRdb retains in-frame clones only, with some absent. The data show about 250,000 clones, approximately 84% seen once. Overall study findings and caveats: A later analysis, which compared TCR beta chains of equal frequency, found the HLA-associated ones more clonally expanded.

This CDR3 has 16 residues. Germline V gene data show CDR1 as KGHSH and CDR2 as LQKENI. The V end lost 3 bases, the J end lost 7 bases, and 18 bases lay between the germline ends. Material: PBMCs. This sequence was found in a girl aged 2 to 9 in good health and CMV-seronegative. The rearrangement links TRBV18 to TRBJ1-4; D is possibly TRBD1 (5 bases). The CDR3 is CASSPSLQGSGEKLFF. The CDR3 DNA reads as TGTGCCAGCTCACCCTCTCTCCAGGGTAGCGGTGAAAAACTGTTTTTT.